Included here is one T cell receptor beta chain sequence, with context. Its target is unknown. As it was prepared, the TCRbeta library received unique molecular identifiers. TCRdb processed the PCR reads anew with MiXCR; each CDR3 protein has one entry. The repertoire has a few hundred thousand distinct CDR3 sequences, 25% to 30% of them found once; the top ten carry 30% to 45%. The V gene lost 5 bases and the J gene lost 6 bases, with 14 bases spanning the gap. The CDR3 sequence is 15 residues long. Germline V CDR1 and CDR2: ENHRY, SYGVKD. The source of the sample is a study of T-cell reconstitution after alpha-beta-depleted transplantation in children. Study-wide results and caveats: T-cell counts and diversity were attributed mostly to newly produced T cells one year after transplant. From surviving recipient T cells and thymic progenitors came the high day-60 TCRbeta diversity observed in some patients. Alpha-beta T cells about two months after transplant reportedly derived from several hundred expanded graft clones.

Source: PBMCs, taken before TCRalphabeta/CD19-depleted stem cell transplant. This receptor was taken from a boy younger than two with Wiskott-Aldrich syndrome, due to receive a stem cell transplant. This rearrangement joins TRBV10-3 to TRBJ1-6, with D possibly being TRBD1 (6 bases). The CDR3 here is CAISTRDMANSPLHF. As DNA, the CDR3 is TGTGCCATCAGTACCCGGGACATGGCTAATTCACCCCTCCACTTT.